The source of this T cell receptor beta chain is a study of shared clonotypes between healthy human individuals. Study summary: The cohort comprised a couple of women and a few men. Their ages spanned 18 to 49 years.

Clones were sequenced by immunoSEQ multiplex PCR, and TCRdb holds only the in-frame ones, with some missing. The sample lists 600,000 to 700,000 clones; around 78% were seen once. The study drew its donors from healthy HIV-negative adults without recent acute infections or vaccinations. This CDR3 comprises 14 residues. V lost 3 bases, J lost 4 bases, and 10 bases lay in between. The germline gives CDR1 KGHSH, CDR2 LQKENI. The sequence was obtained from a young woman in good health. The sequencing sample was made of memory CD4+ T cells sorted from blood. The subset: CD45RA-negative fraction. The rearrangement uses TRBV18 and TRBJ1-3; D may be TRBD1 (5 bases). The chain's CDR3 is CASSPFREGNTIYF. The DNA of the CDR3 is TGTGCCAGCTCACCGTTCAGGGAGGGAAACACCATATATTTT.